This T cell receptor beta chain is from a study of cytomegalovirus exposure and HLA in healthy donors. General study points: Sequencing artifact likely explains a cluster of highly shared sequence variants. Some V segments (TRBV6-2 and TRBV6-3 among them) were excluded as indistinguishable.

Donors sampled were nominally healthy, though unrecorded immune exposures were likely. In regard to this clone: Its target is not known.

Amplification used 60 Vbeta primers and 13 Jbeta primers. The method was immunoSEQ multiplex PCR; TCRdb's version includes in-frame clones alone and lacks a portion of them. The table lists about 160,000 clones, around four fifths of them singletons. CDR3 size: 14 residues. Germline lookup yields CDR1 MNHEY and CDR2 SMNVEV (reference sequence). The V and J ends lost 2 bases and 7 bases, in that order; junction bases with no gene match: 6. The rearrangement links TRBV27 to TRBJ2-7, with 9 bases identical to TRBD1. The sequenced material came from PBMCs. The clonotype comes from a woman between 18 and 30 years old in good health and CMV-seronegative. Here the CDR3 DNA reads TGTGCCAGCAGTTTAGGGACAGGGCTCAGGGAGCAGTACTTC. This gives the protein CASSLGTGLREQYF.